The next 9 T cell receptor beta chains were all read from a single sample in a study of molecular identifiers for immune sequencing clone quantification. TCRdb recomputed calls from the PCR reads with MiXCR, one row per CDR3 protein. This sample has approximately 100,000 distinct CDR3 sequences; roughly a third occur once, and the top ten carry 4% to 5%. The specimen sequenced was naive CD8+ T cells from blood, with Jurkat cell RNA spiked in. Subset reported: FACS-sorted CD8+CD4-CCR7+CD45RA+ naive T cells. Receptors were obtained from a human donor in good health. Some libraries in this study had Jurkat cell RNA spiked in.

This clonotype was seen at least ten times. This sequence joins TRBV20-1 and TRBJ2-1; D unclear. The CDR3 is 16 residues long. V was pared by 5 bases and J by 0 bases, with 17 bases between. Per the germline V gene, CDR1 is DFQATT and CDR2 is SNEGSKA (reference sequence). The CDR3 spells CSASRPEYSSYNEQFF. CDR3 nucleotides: TGCAGTGCTTCCCGCCCGGAGTACAGCTCCTACAATGAGCAGTTCTTC.

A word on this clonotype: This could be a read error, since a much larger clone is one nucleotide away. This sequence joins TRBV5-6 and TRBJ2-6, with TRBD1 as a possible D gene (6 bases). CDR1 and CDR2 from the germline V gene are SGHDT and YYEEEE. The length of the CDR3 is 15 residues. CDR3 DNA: TGTACCAGCAGCTGGGGACAATCAGGGGCCAACGTCCTGACTTTC. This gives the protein CTSSWGQSGANVLTF.

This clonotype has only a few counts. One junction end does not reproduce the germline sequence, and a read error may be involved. CDR3 DNA: TGCAGCGTCCTGCGGGACACCGGGGAGCTGATTTTT. Protein: CSVLRDTGELIF. The V and J genes are TRBV29-1 and TRBJ2-2; D might be TRBD1 or TRBD2, each matching 6 bases. Per the germline V gene, CDR1 is SQVTM and CDR2 is ANQGSEA. This CDR3 is built from 12 residues.

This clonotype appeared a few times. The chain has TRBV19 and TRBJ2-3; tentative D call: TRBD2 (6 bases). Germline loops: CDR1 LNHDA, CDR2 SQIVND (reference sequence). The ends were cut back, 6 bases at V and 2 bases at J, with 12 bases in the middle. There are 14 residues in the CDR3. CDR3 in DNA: TGTGCCAGTAGCCCGGGACTGTACACAGATACGCAGTATTTT. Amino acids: CASSPGLYTDTQYF.

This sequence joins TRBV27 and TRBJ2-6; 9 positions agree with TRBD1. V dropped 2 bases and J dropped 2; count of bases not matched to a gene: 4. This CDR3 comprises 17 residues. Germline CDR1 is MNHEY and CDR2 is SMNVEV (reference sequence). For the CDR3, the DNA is TGTGCCAGCAGTTTACTACAGGGGGCGACTGGGGCCAACGTCCTGACTTTC. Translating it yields CASSLLQGATGANVLTF. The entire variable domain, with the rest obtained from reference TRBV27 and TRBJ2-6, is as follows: EAQVTQNPRYLITVTGKKLTVTCSQNMNHEYMSWYRQDPGLGLRQIYYSMNVEVTDKGDVPEGYKVSRKEKRNFPLILESPSPNQTSLYFCASSLLQGATGANVLTFGAGSRLTVL.

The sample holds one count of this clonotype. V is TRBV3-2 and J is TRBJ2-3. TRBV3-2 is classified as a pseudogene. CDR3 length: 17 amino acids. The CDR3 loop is CSSSQPLLATGTDTQYF. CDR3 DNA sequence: TGTTCCAGCAGCCAACCCCTCCTAGCTACTGGCACAGATACGCAGTATTTT.

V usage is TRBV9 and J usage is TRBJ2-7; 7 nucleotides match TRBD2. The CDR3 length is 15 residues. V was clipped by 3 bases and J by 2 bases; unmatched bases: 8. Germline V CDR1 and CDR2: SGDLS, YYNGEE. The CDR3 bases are TGTGCCAGCAGCGCTAATCTAGCGGCCGCCTACGAGCAGTACTTC. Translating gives CASSANLAAAYEQYF.

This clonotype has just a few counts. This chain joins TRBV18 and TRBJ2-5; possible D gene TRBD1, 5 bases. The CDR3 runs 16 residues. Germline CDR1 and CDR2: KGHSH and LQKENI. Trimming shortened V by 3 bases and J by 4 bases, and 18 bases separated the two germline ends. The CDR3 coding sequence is TGTGCCAGCTCACCTTCACCAACTGACAGCGCAGAGACCCAGTACTTC. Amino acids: CASSPSPTDSAETQYF.

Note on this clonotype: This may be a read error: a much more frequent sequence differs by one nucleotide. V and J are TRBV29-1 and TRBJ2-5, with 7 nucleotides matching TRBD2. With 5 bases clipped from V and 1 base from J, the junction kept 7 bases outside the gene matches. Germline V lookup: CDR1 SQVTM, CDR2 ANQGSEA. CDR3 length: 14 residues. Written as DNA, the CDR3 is TGCAGCGTTAATCCTAGCGGACGCCAAGAGACCCAGTACTTC. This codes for CSVNPSGRQETQYF.